Listed below are T cell receptor beta chains from one sample, sequenced in a study of cytomegalovirus exposure and HLA in healthy donors. The assay was immunoSEQ multiplex PCR, and TCRdb's table has in-frame clones only and misses some. This table has around 170,000 clones, more than 60% appearing once. Sequencing input: PBMCs. These TCRs come from a woman in her forties or fifties in good health and CMV-seropositive. CDR3s include the opening cysteine and the closing phenylalanine or tryptophan. The D gene is left open where the match is weak. Only some rows state a clone size, as once, few, many or a class for expanded clones.

>NA|TRBD1|TRBV4-3|TRBJ2-7
CASSQGVTGTGVSYEQYF
TGCGCCAGCAGCCAAGGTGTTACGGGGACAGGGGTTAGCTACGAGCAGTACTTC
>NA|NA|TRBV7-7|TRBJ1-2
CASSPLGGGYTF
TGTGCTAGCAGCCCCCTGGGGGGAGGATACACCTTC
>NA|TRBD1|TRBV5-4|TRBJ2-7
CASRYDRGKAYF
TGTGCCAGCAGGTACGACAGGGGGAAGGCGTACTTC
>NA|TRBD1|TRBV4-1|TRBJ2-7
CASSMDRSSYEQYF
TGCGCCAGCAGCATGGACAGGAGTTCCTACGAGCAGTACTTC
>NA|TRBD2|TRBV18|TRBJ2-5
CASSPRLAGVQETQYF
TGTGCCAGCTCACCCCGACTAGCGGGGGTACAAGAGACCCAGTACTTC
>NA|NA|TRBV28|TRBJ2-7
CASSFQNYEQYF
TGTGCCAGCAGTTTCCAGAACTACGAGCAGTACTTC
>few|TRBD2|TRBV4-3|TRBJ2-2
CASSPLAGGSGLGELFF
TGCGCCAGCAGCCCCCTCGCGGGGGGTAGCGGGCTCGGGGAGCTGTTTTTT
>once|TRBD2|TRBV2|TRBJ2-3
CASSATSGRTASTDTQYF
TGTGCCAGCAGTGCCACTAGCGGGAGGACAGCTAGCACAGATACGCAGTATTTT
>NA|NA|TRBV27|TRBJ1-1
CASSLWPGNTEAFF
TGTGCCAGCAGTTTATGGCCAGGGAACACTGAAGCTTTCTTT
>NA|NA|TRBV4-3|TRBJ2-1
CASSRVVGPVEQFF
TGCGCCAGCAGCCGCGTAGTCGGTCCCGTTGAGCAGTTCTTC
>NA|TRBD2|TRBV28|TRBJ2-3
CASSPLAGGTDTQYF
TGTGCCAGCAGTCCCCTAGCGGGGGGCACAGATACGCAGTATTTT
>NA|NA|TRBV4-3|TRBJ2-2
CASSQEDPRAGNTGELFF
TGCGCCAGCAGCCAAGAAGATCCCAGAGCGGGGAACACCGGGGAGCTGTTTTTT
>NA|NA|TRBV28|TRBJ2-1
CASTPRGDPPFF
TGTGCCAGCACCCCCAGGGGGGACCCTCCGTTCTTC
>few|NA|TRBV5-1|TRBJ2-1
CASSLEPSSEQFF
TGCGCCAGCAGCTTGGAGCCTAGCAGTGAGCAGTTCTTC
>few|TRBD2|TRBV7-9|TRBJ2-4
CASSLSGASAKNIQYF
TGTGCCAGCAGCCTGAGCGGGGCTAGTGCCAAAAACATTCAGTACTTC
>NA|NA|TRBV29-1|TRBJ1-1
CSVAWTIEAFF
TGCAGCGTTGCTTGGACTATTGAAGCTTTCTTT
>NA|NA|TRBV10-3|TRBJ1-5
CAISPQVNQPQHF
TGTGCCATCAGTCCCCAGGTGAATCAGCCCCAGCATTTT
>NA|NA|TRBV27|TRBJ1-1
CASSRVGGLNTEAFF
TGTGCCAGCAGTCGGGTGGGAGGGCTAAACACTGAAGCTTTCTTT
>NA|NA|TRBV11-2|TRBJ1-5
CASSRDSFNQPQHF
TGTGCCAGCAGCCGGGACTCCTTCAATCAGCCCCAGCATTTT
>NA|NA|TRBV4-1|TRBJ2-7
CASSLRTLTNKDFYEQYF
TGCGCCAGCAGCCTCAGAACCCTGACCAACAAGGACTTCTACGAGCAGTACTTC
>NA|NA|TRBV5-6|TRBJ2-1
CASSQRESSYNEQFF
TGTGCCAGCAGCCAAAGGGAGTCCTCCTACAATGAGCAGTTCTTC
>few|TRBD2|TRBV28|TRBJ2-1
CASSPILATVNEQFF
TGTGCCAGCAGTCCGATACTAGCGACGGTTAATGAGCAGTTCTTC
>NA|NA|TRBV11-1|TRBJ2-7
CASSLGQLTEQYF
TGTGCCAGCAGCCTAGGACAGTTAACCGAGCAGTACTTC
>NA|NA|TRBV20-1|TRBJ1-2
CSAERREGYTF
TGCAGTGCTGAGCGGCGGGAAGGCTACACCTTC
>once|TRBD2|TRBV9|TRBJ2-1
CASSVGTSGSYEQFF
TGTGCCAGCAGCGTAGGGACTAGCGGGAGCTATGAGCAGTTCTTC
>few|TRBD1|TRBV13|TRBJ2-3
CASSLRQGTGTDTQYF
TGTGCCAGCAGCTTAAGACAGGGGACGGGCACAGATACGCAGTATTTT